This T cell receptor (beta chain) emerged from a study of T cells in Graves' hyperthyroidism and ophthalmopathy. About the study: At the time of initial diagnosis and before any treatment, peripheral blood was collected.

About this clonotype: Its antigen is still unknown.

The investigators amplified TCR beta CDR3 regions from RNA transcripts. The study used the HTBI primer set for a first-round RT-PCR of the TCR CDR3. From the multiplex PCR reads, TCRdb called clonotypes with MiXCR, one entry per CDR3 protein. Altogether about 250,000 distinct CDR3 sequences are present, around 22% being singletons, with the ten largest covering around two thirds. Study outcomes and limitations: The model forecast ophthalmopathy, anticipating it by a median approximately 6.1 months before onset.

The germline gives CDR1 MGHRA, CDR2 YSYEKL. CDR3 size: 17 residues. V trimming: 1 base; J trimming: 3 bases; junction bases outside the gene matches: 8. Each diagnosis was grounded in clinical symptoms, serum thyroxine and TRAb, thyroid ultrasound, and orbital computed tomography. Fresh 10 ml peripheral blood yielded PBMCs. The specimen sequenced was blood. The chain carries TRBV4-1 and TRBJ1-4, with 7 bases matching TRBD1. This receptor was taken from a man aged 25-45 years with Graves' ophthalmopathy. The CDR3: CASSQGSTGTANEKLFF. The CDR3 region has the DNA TGCGCCAGCAGCCAAGGATCTACCGGGACAGCTAATGAAAAACTGTTTTTT.